These 30 T cell receptor beta chains were all obtained from the same sample, sequenced in a study of T-cell memory formation after mild COVID-19. Using its own MiXCR run on the 5' RACE reads, TCRdb lists one record per CDR3 protein. Among hundreds of thousands of distinct CDR3 sequences, around 27% were seen once, and the ten largest hold roughly an eighth. The sequencing input was PBMCs or a T cell subset sorted from them (not recorded which). These receptors all stem from an adult woman who had mild COVID-19 (a few samples of this study predate the infection). Cell type and time point are not known.

This chain links TRBV20-1 with TRBJ2-7; D ambiguous. Germline loops: CDR1 DFQATT, CDR2 SNEGSKA (reference sequence). The CDR3 has 14 residues. Trimming removed 2 bases from V and 3 bases from J, with 14 bases in between. The CDR3 here is CSARPIVQNYEQYF. DNA of the CDR3: TGCAGTGCTAGACCAATTGTCCAAAACTACGAGCAGTACTTC.

This clonotype has a handful of counts. The rearrangement uses TRBV12-3 or TRBV12-4 and TRBJ1-1; D is unclear. Trimming cost V 5 bases and J 8 bases, with 12 bases left between them. This CDR3 is 12 amino acids long. The DNA of the CDR3 is TGTGCCAGCAGTCCCTCAACCTGGGAAGCTTTCTTT. Its translation is CASSPSTWEAFF.

CDR3 sequence: CASSLAGGGPQETQYF. In DNA form, the CDR3 reads TGTGCCAGCAGCTTGGCCGGGGGCGGCCCGCAAGAGACCCAGTACTTC. This rearrangement joins TRBV5-6 to TRBJ2-5; either TRBD1 or TRBD2 may fit D (6 bases each). Germline V CDR1 and CDR2: SGHDT, YYEEEE. With 0 bases removed from V and 2 bases from J, the gap between germline ends came to 14 bases. This CDR3 region has 16 residues.

This clonotype occurred a few times. The chain combines TRBV7-9 with TRBJ1-1; D is ambiguous. The CDR3 totals 12 residues. The germline CDR1 and CDR2 sequences are SEHNR and FQNEAQ (reference sequence). The ends were cut back, 5 bases at V and 6 bases at J, with 10 bases in the middle. The CDR3 nucleotides are TGTGCCAGCAGCCCCCCGCTCGCTGAAGCTTTCTTT. This translates into CASSPPLAEAFF.

This chain uses TRBV18 with TRBJ2-5; possibly TRBD2 for D (6 bases). CDR1 and CDR2 from the germline V gene are KGHSH and LQKENI. Deletions cut 3 bases from V and 0 bases from J, with 8 bases between. CDR3 length: 14 residues. The CDR3 here is CASSPPGDQETQYF. The CDR3 DNA sequence: TGTGCCAGCTCACCCCCGGGAGACCAAGAGACCCAGTACTTC. The complete variable domain, with remaining parts taken from reference TRBV18 and TRBJ2-5, reads NAGVMQNPRHLVRRRGQEARLRCSPMKGHSHVYWYRQLPEEGLKFMVYLQKENIIDESGMPKERFSAEFPKEGPSILRIQQVVRGDSAAYFCASSPPGDQETQYFGPGTRLLVL.

The chain couples TRBV9 to TRBJ1-1, with 11 bases identical to TRBD1. Germline CDR1 reads SGDLS; CDR2 reads YYNGEE. The V and J ends lost 3 bases and 4 bases, in that order; junction bases with no gene match: 5. The CDR3 consists of 15 residues. CDR3 coding DNA: TGTGCCAGCAGCGCCGGGACAGGGGGAGGCACTGAAGCTTTCTTT. This gives the protein CASSAGTGGGTEAFF. The full variable domain, in which reference TRBV9 and TRBJ1-1 provide the parts outside the CDR3, is DSGVTQTPKHLITATGQRVTLRCSPRSGDLSVYWYQQSLDQGLQFLIQYYNGEERAKGNILERFSAQQFPDLHSELNLSSLELGDSALYFCASSAGTGGGTEAFFGQGTRLTVV.

The chain links TRBV7-3 to TRBJ2-7, with D perhaps TRBD1 or TRBD2 (5 bases each). Germline-derived CDR1 and CDR2 are SGHTA and FQGTGA. This CDR3 spans 13 amino acids. The V end lost 4 bases, the J end lost 7 bases, and 14 bases lay between the germline ends. The CDR3 nucleotides read TGTGCCAGCAGCTCGGGACGCTTCCAAGAGCAGTACTTC. It is translated as CASSSGRFQEQYF.

The chain carries TRBV5-6 and TRBJ1-5; D gene uncertain. The length of the CDR3 is 16 residues. Germline V lookup: CDR1 SGHDT, CDR2 YYEEEE. Trimming pared 3 bases from V and 0 bases from J, leaving 13 bases between. CDR3: CASSSRARGSNQPQHF. As DNA, the CDR3 is TGTGCCAGCAGCTCCCGCGCACGGGGTAGCAATCAGCCCCAGCATTTT.

This clonotype was seen many times. J is TRBJ2-7 and V is TRBV5-1; 13 positions agree with TRBD2. The CDR3 sequence is 15 residues long. Germline trimming cut 3 bases from V and 7 bases from J; bases unmatched to any gene: 7. The germline gives CDR1 SGHRS, CDR2 YFSETQ. As DNA, the CDR3 is TGCGCCAGCAGCTACGGACTAGCGGGAGCGAATGAGCAGTACTTC. Residues: CASSYGLAGANEQYF.

The chain links TRBV18 to TRBJ1-2; D possibly corresponds to TRBD1 (6 bases). V lost 4 bases to trimming and J lost 3 bases, with 9 bases between them. The CDR3 totals 13 residues. The germline gives CDR1 KGHSH, CDR2 LQKENI. CDR3 sequence: CASSLDSHYGYTF. For the CDR3, the DNA is TGTGCCAGCTCACTGGACAGCCACTATGGCTACACCTTC. Full variable domain (rest looked up from reference TRBV18 and TRBJ1-2): NAGVMQNPRHLVRRRGQEARLRCSPMKGHSHVYWYRQLPEEGLKFMVYLQKENIIDESGMPKERFSAEFPKEGPSILRIQQVVRGDSAAYFCASSLDSHYGYTFGSGTRLTVV.

This chain uses TRBV20-1 with TRBJ2-3, with D hard to call. CDR1 is DFQATT, CDR2 SNEGSKA, per germline (reference sequence). Between the trimmed V and J ends, which lost 6 bases and 5 bases, there was a span of 18 bases. The CDR3 contains 14 residues. The CDR3 DNA is TGCAGTGCAACTCCTGAGATATCGGGAGATACGCAGTATTTT. Amino acids: CSATPEISGDTQYF.

The V call is TRBV6-5, the J call TRBJ2-3; 7 bases agree with TRBD1. Germline CDR1 and CDR2: MNHEY and SVGAGI. The CDR3 spans 14 residues. J lost 2 bases, V lost 4 bases, and 3 bases had no gene match. CDR3 sequence (DNA): TGTGCCAGCAGTTGGACAGGCCTCACAGATACGCAGTATTTT. Its translation: CASSWTGLTDTQYF.

The V and J genes are TRBV3-1 and TRBJ1-2, with 7 bases aligning to TRBD1. V lost 6 bases and J lost 4; bases outside the gene matches: 8. Germline V gene sequence: CDR1 LGHDT, CDR2 YNNKEL (reference sequence). The CDR3 totals 14 residues. CDR3 nucleotides: TGTGCCAGCAGTCGAGGGGGCTCGGGCTATGGCTACACCTTC. Protein: CASSRGGSGYGYTF.

This chain links TRBV14 with TRBJ2-7; 7 bases match TRBD1. Germline lookup yields CDR1 SGHDN and CDR2 FVKESK. This CDR3 has 15 amino acids. The V and J ends lost 4 bases and 3 bases, in that order; junction bases with no gene match: 9. CDR3 bases: TGTGCCAGCAGCCCCCGCCGGGACAGCGACTACGAGCAGTACTTC. It codes for CASSPRRDSDYEQYF.

The table lists this clonotype with a few counts. In DNA, the CDR3 is TGTGCCAGCAGTGAACCGGGCTGGCACCCCTACGAGCAGTACTTC. Amino acid sequence: CASSEPGWHPYEQYF. This chain joins TRBV6-1 and TRBJ2-7; D gene unclear. Trimming took off 2 bases at V and 2 bases at J, with 13 bases between the two ends. The CDR3 extends over 15 amino acids. Germline loops: CDR1 MNHNS, CDR2 SASEGT.

This clonotype was seen a handful of times. The chain joins TRBV5-1 to TRBJ1-2; D gene uncertain. Trimming took 0 bases from V and 2 from J, leaving 11 bases between them. The length of the CDR3 is 15 residues. In germline, CDR1 is SGHRS, CDR2 YFSETQ. CDR3 protein: CASSLEPGINYGYTF. The CDR3 DNA reads as TGCGCCAGCAGCTTGGAGCCCGGAATCAACTATGGCTACACCTTC.

This clonotype has a handful of counts. The chain couples TRBV20-1 to TRBJ1-5, with D maybe TRBD1 (6 bases). Trimming took 6 bases from V and 2 from J, leaving 17 bases between them. From germline, CDR1 is DFQATT and CDR2 SNEGSKA (reference sequence). The CDR3 extends over 15 amino acids. The CDR3 spells CSAQPRDIRNQPQHF. The CDR3 nucleotides are TGCAGTGCCCAACCCCGGGACATACGCAATCAGCCCCAGCATTTT.

V gene TRBV6-5 combines with J gene TRBJ1-2; D perhaps matches TRBD1 (5 bases). V dropped 6 bases and J dropped 5 bases, with 22 bases sitting between them. The CDR3 is 16 amino acids. The germline CDR1 and CDR2 sequences are MNHEY and SVGAGI. For the CDR3, the DNA is TGTGCCAGCAGCGGTGGGGCCCCCGTCGCGGATTATGGCTACACCTTC. Translated: CASSGGAPVADYGYTF.

V usage is TRBV5-1 and J usage is TRBJ2-1; 11 bases are a match to TRBD1. Germline loops: CDR1 SGHRS, CDR2 YFSETQ. This CDR3 is 18 amino acids long. V was pared by 3 bases and J by 1 base, with 9 bases of the junction left unmatched. The CDR3 loop is CASSSRTGGLLSYNEQFF. CDR3 DNA sequence: TGCGCCAGCAGCTCGCGGACAGGGGGCCTACTATCCTACAATGAGCAGTTCTTC. Full variable domain (missing parts from reference TRBV5-1 and TRBJ2-1): KAGVTQTPRYLIKTRGQQVTLSCSPISGHRSVSWYQQTPGQGLQFLFEYFSETQRNKGNFPGRFSGRQFSNSRSEMNVSTLELGDSALYLCASSSRTGGLLSYNEQFFGPGTRLTVL.

The chain is built from TRBV6-5 and TRBJ1-1; unclear D gene. The V end lost 0 bases, the J end lost 1 base, and 9 bases lay between the germline ends. The germline V gene has CDR1 MNHEY and CDR2 SVGAGI. The CDR3 sequence is 15 residues long. In nucleotides, the CDR3 is TGTGCCAGCAGTTACTCGCACGGGAGGAACACTGAAGCTTTCTTT. Its protein product is CASSYSHGRNTEAFF.

This clonotype was observed a handful of times. The chain carries TRBV3-1 and TRBJ2-7; D unresolved. Germline CDR1 is LGHDT and CDR2 is YNNKEL (reference sequence). This CDR3 spans 15 amino acids. Trimming took off 1 base at V and 3 bases at J, with 13 bases between the two ends. The CDR3 region is CASSQVHTSNYEQYF. The CDR3 region has the DNA TGTGCCAGCAGCCAAGTTCATACTTCAAACTACGAGCAGTACTTC.

The rearrangement links TRBV3-1 to TRBJ1-1; 10 nucleotides match TRBD1. CDR1 LGHDT and CDR2 YNNKEL come from the germline V gene (reference sequence). The CDR3 runs to 16 residues. The V segment lost 1 base and the J segment 4 bases; nucleotides outside the gene matches: 6. The CDR3 sequence: CASSQVMTGGRTEAFF. The CDR3 DNA is TGTGCCAGCAGCCAAGTTATGACAGGGGGCCGCACTGAAGCTTTCTTT.

The gene calls are TRBV4-1 and TRBJ1-1; perhaps TRBD1 as D (6 bases). The length of the CDR3 is 14 residues. CDR1 is MGHRA and CDR2 is YSYEKL in the germline V gene. With 5 bases removed from V and 3 bases from J, the gap between germline ends came to 13 bases. CDR3 nucleotides: TGCGCCAGCAGCTACCAGGGGAGGGACACTGAAGCTTTCTTT. Translating gives CASSYQGRDTEAFF.

This clonotype occurred a few times. The chain links TRBV7-2 to TRBJ2-5, with 12 bases that match TRBD2. From germline, CDR1 is SGHTA and CDR2 FQGNSA. V was pared by 6 bases and J by 7 bases, with 9 bases of the junction left unmatched. CDR3 length: 15 residues. The CDR3 region has the DNA TGTGCCAGCAGACAAACTAGCGGGGGGCCGGGGACCCAGTACTTC. It translates to CASRQTSGGPGTQYF.

CDR3 in amino acids: CSAHFHEQYF. The CDR3 DNA reads TGCAGTGCGCATTTCCACGAGCAGTACTTC. The chain combines TRBV20-1 with TRBJ2-7; no definite D call. CDR3 size: 10 residues. In germline, CDR1 is DFQATT, CDR2 SNEGSKA (reference sequence). V lost 6 bases and J lost 5, with 8 bases in between.

This rearrangement joins TRBV5-1 to TRBJ1-4; 8 bases align to TRBD1. The trim removed 4 bases at V and 7 bases at J, leaving 9 bases unmatched. The germline CDR1 and CDR2 sequences are SGHRS and YFSETQ. This CDR3 has 15 amino acids. Written as DNA, the CDR3 is TGCGCCAGCAGCGGGGCTGGACAGGGCGGTGAAAAACTGTTTTTT. Translating gives CASSGAGQGGEKLFF.

In this sample, this clonotype turned up a few times. CDR3 sequence (DNA): TGTGCCACCAGCGGGAGCGGGTCGGAGGAGCAGTACTTC. As protein: CATSGSGSEEQYF. The J gene is TRBJ2-7, the V gene TRBV10-3, with TRBD2 matching 8 bases. Germline CDR1 and CDR2: ENHRY and SYGVKD. J lost 7 bases, V lost 10 bases, and 12 bases had no gene match. This CDR3 is built from 13 residues.

The CDR3 nucleotides are TGTGCCAGCAGTTTAGCCGGGACCCGGAACACCATATATTTT. The encoded protein is CASSLAGTRNTIYF. The chain joins TRBV12-3 or TRBV12-4 to TRBJ1-3; perhaps TRBD1 as D (5 bases). The V gene lost 0 bases and the J gene lost 7 bases, with 10 bases spanning the gap. This CDR3 comprises 14 residues.

The V and J genes are TRBV11-2 and TRBJ2-1; possibly TRBD1 for D (6 bases). V was cut by 5 bases and J by 3 bases, with 23 bases left in between. The CDR3 covers 18 residues. Looked up from germline, CDR1 is SGHAT and CDR2 is FQNNGV. The CDR3 DNA is TGTGCCAGCAGCCCACCGCCTCCGACAGGCCTAGGCTACAATGAGCAGTTCTTC. Protein sequence: CASSPPPPTGLGYNEQFF.

This clonotype was seen ten or more times. The genes are TRBV7-8 and TRBJ1-4; tentatively, D is TRBD1 (6 bases). CDR1 is SGHVS and CDR2 is FQNEAQ in the germline V gene. This CDR3 has 14 residues. Trimming pared 5 bases from V and 2 bases from J, leaving 9 bases between. For the CDR3, the DNA is TGTGCCAGCAGCCGGGGGCGGACTAATGAAAAACTGTTTTTT. Residues: CASSRGRTNEKLFF.